These 17 T cell receptor beta chains originate from one sample sequenced in a study of blood T cells in healthy people across ages. A sample-barcoded 5' primer and a J-beta primer mix were used in a second PCR of roughly 7 to 12 cycles. TCRdb re-called the 5' RACE reads through MiXCR, storing one row per CDR3 protein. Seen here are more than 800,000 distinct CDR3 sequences, more than 40% observed once, and the top ten hold approximately 20%. The specimen was blood. All receptors come from a woman aged 55-75 years in good health.

V and J are TRBV4-2 and TRBJ2-5, with D uncertain. V was pared by 0 bases and J by 4 bases, with 18 bases between. In germline, CDR1 is LGHNA, CDR2 YNFKEQ. This CDR3 has 17 residues. CDR3 in DNA: TGTGCCAGCAGCCAAGATCTCGACGAGTCTGCTGTAGAGACCCAGTACTTC. Amino acids: CASSQDLDESAVETQYF.

The J gene is TRBJ1-1, the V gene TRBV7-9, with D perhaps TRBD1 (5 bases). Germline V gene sequence: CDR1 SEHNR, CDR2 FQNEAQ (reference sequence). Between the trimmed V and J ends, which lost 5 bases and 0 bases, there was a span of 13 bases. The CDR3 runs to 15 residues. This CDR3 is CASSGGEKMNTEAFF. DNA for the CDR3: TGTGCCAGCAGCGGGGGAGAGAAGATGAACACTGAAGCTTTCTTT.

The chain has TRBV20-1 and TRBJ2-7; 9 bases match TRBD2. With 2 bases clipped from V and 4 bases from J, the junction kept 9 bases outside the gene matches. The germline V gene has CDR1 DFQATT and CDR2 SNEGSKA (reference sequence). The CDR3 has 15 residues. Here the CDR3 reads CSARSQVSGSYEQYF. CDR3 coding DNA: TGCAGTGCTAGATCTCAGGTTAGCGGGAGTTACGAGCAGTACTTC.

The chain combines TRBV12-3 or TRBV12-4 with TRBJ1-6; D not certain. Trimming removed 6 bases from V and 5 bases from J, with 11 bases in between. The CDR3 totals 14 residues. Written as DNA, the CDR3 is TGTGCCAGCAGGAAGGAGCTTAATAATTCACCCCTCCACTTT. This gives the protein CASRKELNNSPLHF.

This clonotype has more than one count but fewer than ten. For the CDR3, the DNA is TGCAGTGCTAGAGATCGGGGAAGGGAGCGGGGCTACAATGAGCAGTTCTTC. Translation: CSARDRGRERGYNEQFF. V is TRBV20-1 and J is TRBJ2-1, with TRBD2 matching 7 bases. The J segment lost 3 bases and the V segment lost 0 bases, leaving 11 bases of the junction unmatched. Looked up from germline, CDR1 is DFQATT and CDR2 is SNEGSKA (reference sequence). This CDR3 is built from 17 residues.

The table lists this clonotype with a count of one. Just one base apart from a much larger clone, this may be a read error. The chain uses TRBV7-6 and TRBJ2-3; 7 nucleotides match TRBD2. This CDR3 comprises 20 residues. Germline assignment: CDR1 SGHVS and CDR2 FNYEAQ. Trimming took 1 base from V and 3 from J; bases not matched to a gene: 19. The CDR3 DNA reads TGTGCCAGCAGCTTAGAAGCCCTGCTCTGGACTGGCGGGAGAACAGATACGCAGTATTTT. Translation gives CASSLEALLWTGGRTDTQYF.

The chain couples TRBV5-6 to TRBJ1-2; TRBD1 matches at 11 bases. Per the germline V gene, CDR1 is SGHDT and CDR2 is YYEEEE. This CDR3 spans 15 amino acids. Germline trimming cut 2 bases from V and 7 bases from J; bases unmatched to any gene: 7. The CDR3 DNA follows: TGTGCCAGCAGCTTCTTCGGACAGGGGGCATCTGGCTACACCTTC. Its translation: CASSFFGQGASGYTF.

Note on this clonotype: At one boundary the junction diverges from the germline segment, which might be a read error. The chain combines TRBV11-2 with TRBJ2-4; the match to TRBD1 covers 7 bases. From germline, CDR1 is SGHAT and CDR2 FQNNGV. The CDR3 contains 14 residues. CDR3 sequence (DNA): TGTACCAGCAGCTTACAGGACAGGATGGACATTCAGTACTTC. It is translated as CTSSLQDRMDIQYF. The full variable domain, completed using reference TRBV11-2 and TRBJ2-4, is EAGVAQSPRYKIIEKRQSVAFWCNPISGHATLYWYQQILGQGPKLLIQFQNNGVVDDSQLPKDRFSAERLKGVDSTLKIQPAKLEDSAVYLCTSSLQDRMDIQYFGAGTRLSVL.

The V and J genes are TRBV5-4 and TRBJ2-1; D is unclear. CDR3 length equals 15 residues. V was shortened by 1 base and J by 5 bases, with 13 bases between the two germline ends. Germline V CDR1 and CDR2: SGHNT, YYREEE (reference sequence). DNA of the CDR3: TGTGCCAGCAGCTTGTTGCAATTCGCGAACAATGAGCAGTTCTTC. This translates into CASSLLQFANNEQFF.

This chain uses TRBV5-5 with TRBJ2-6; 8 nucleotides match TRBD1. The CDR3 runs 19 residues. The V segment lost 2 bases and the J segment 2 bases; nucleotides outside the gene matches: 12. Germline CDR1 and CDR2: SGHKS and YYEKEE (reference sequence). CDR3 bases: TGTGCCAGCAGCTTAAGTCCAGGGGGCTTTATGGCTGGGGCCAACGTCCTGACTTTC. Translating gives CASSLSPGGFMAGANVLTF.

V is TRBV12-3 or TRBV12-4 and J is TRBJ2-1; D unresolved. The ends were cut back, 5 bases at V and 4 bases at J, with 18 bases in the middle. The CDR3 covers 16 residues. The CDR3 DNA reads as TGTGCCAGCAGTCCCTCGGCGGTGAATTATTACAATGAGCAGTTCTTC. Translation gives CASSPSAVNYYNEQFF.

This rearrangement joins TRBV11-2 to TRBJ2-1; D unresolved. Germline CDR1 is SGHAT and CDR2 is FQNNGV. Trimming took 6 bases from V and 10 from J, leaving 16 bases between them. The CDR3 totals 13 residues. The DNA of the CDR3 is TGTGCCAGCAGTGAAGACCGGCGCTACGAGCAGTTCTTC. Protein sequence: CASSEDRRYEQFF.

The genes are TRBV5-6 and TRBJ2-2, with TRBD2 matching 11 bases. Per germline, CDR1 SGHDT and CDR2 YYEEEE. The CDR3 has 16 amino acids. J lost 4 bases, V lost 5 bases, and 7 bases had no gene match. The CDR3 DNA sequence: TGTGCCAGCAGGGAGCTAGCGGGAGGCCTCACCGGGGAGCTGTTTTTT. This translates into CASRELAGGLTGELFF.

To note about this clonotype: One base away lies a much larger clone, so this may be a sequencing read error. The V and J genes are TRBV7-2 and TRBJ2-3, with D maybe TRBD2 (5 bases). CDR3 length: 15 residues. V was shortened by 5 bases and J by 4 bases, with 16 bases between the two germline ends. Germline CDR1 and CDR2: SGHTA and FQGNSA. This chain's CDR3 is CASSVEGRGADTQYF. In nucleotides, the CDR3 is TGTGCCAGCAGCGTCGAGGGCCGAGGCGCAGATACGCAGTATTTT. The full variable domain, its missing parts supplied by reference TRBV7-2 and TRBJ2-3, is GAGVSQSPSNKVTEKGKDVELRCDPISGHTALYWYRQSLGQGLEFLIYFQGNSAPDKSGLPSDRFSAERTGGSVSTLTIQRTQQEDSAVYLCASSVEGRGADTQYFGPGTRLTVL.

A word on this clonotype: An end of the junction does not agree with germline; a read error may underlie this. The rearrangement joins TRBV28 to TRBJ2-5; 11 bases line up with TRBD2. This CDR3 contains 17 residues. In germline, CDR1 is MDHEN, CDR2 SYDVKM. Here the CDR3 reads CASSPTGLAAIKETRYF. The DNA for the CDR3 is TGTGCCAGCAGTCCGACGGGACTAGCGGCCATAAAAGAGACCCGGTACTTC.

The genes are TRBV24-1 and TRBJ2-1, with a weak D call TRBD2 (5 bases). The CDR3 has 14 amino acids. The V end lost 5 bases, the J end lost 5 bases, and 12 bases lay between the germline ends. CDR1 is KGHDR and CDR2 is SFDVKD in the germline V gene. CDR3 sequence (DNA): TGTGCCACCAGTGCCCCGGGGTACCACAATGAGCAGTTCTTC. Residues: CATSAPGYHNEQFF.

There are many counts of this clonotype. V and J are TRBV6-5 and TRBJ1-6; D might be TRBD1 (5 bases). CDR3 length equals 11 residues. CDR1 is MNHEY and CDR2 is SVGAGI in the germline V gene. The germline V and J ends were trimmed by 2 bases and 17 bases, with 10 bases remaining between them. CDR3 loop: CASSYKGTVHF. The CDR3, as DNA: TGTGCCAGCAGTTACAAAGGGACTGTCCACTTT.